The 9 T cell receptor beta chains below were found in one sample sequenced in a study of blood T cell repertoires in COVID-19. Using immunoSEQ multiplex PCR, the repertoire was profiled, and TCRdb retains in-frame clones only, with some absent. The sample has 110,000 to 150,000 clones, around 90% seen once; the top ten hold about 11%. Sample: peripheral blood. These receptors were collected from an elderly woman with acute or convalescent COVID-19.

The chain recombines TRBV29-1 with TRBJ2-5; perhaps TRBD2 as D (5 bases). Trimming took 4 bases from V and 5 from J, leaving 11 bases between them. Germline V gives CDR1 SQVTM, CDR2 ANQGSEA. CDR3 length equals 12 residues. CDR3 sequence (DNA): TGCAGCGTTGTAGCGTACGGGGAGACCCAGTACTTC. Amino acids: CSVVAYGETQYF.

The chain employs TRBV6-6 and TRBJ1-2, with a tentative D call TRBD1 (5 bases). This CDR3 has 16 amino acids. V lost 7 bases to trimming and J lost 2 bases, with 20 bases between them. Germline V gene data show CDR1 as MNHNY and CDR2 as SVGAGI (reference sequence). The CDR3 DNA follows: TGTGCCAGCACCCCCGGGAGGGGCAGGCTAAACTATGGCTACACCTTC. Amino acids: CASTPGRGRLNYGYTF.

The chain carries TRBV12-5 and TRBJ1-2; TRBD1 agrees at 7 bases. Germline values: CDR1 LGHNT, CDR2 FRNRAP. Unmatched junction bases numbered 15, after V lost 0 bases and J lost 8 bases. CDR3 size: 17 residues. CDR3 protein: CASGLVEGRTGEGGYTF. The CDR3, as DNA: TGTGCTAGTGGTTTGGTAGAGGGCAGGACAGGAGAAGGAGGCTACACCTTC.

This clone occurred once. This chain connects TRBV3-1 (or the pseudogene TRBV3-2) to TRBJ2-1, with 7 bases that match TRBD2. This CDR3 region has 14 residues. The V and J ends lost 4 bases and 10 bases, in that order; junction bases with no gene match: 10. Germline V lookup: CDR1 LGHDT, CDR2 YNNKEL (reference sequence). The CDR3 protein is CASSPQLAGVEQFF. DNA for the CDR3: TGTGCCAGCAGCCCCCAGCTGGCGGGGGTCGAGCAGTTCTTC.

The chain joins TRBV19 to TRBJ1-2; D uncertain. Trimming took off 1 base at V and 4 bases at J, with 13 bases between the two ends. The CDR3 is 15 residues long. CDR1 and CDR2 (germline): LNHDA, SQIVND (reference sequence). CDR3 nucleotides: TGTGCCAGTAGTATAGGTAGCAACTCCTTCTATGGCTACACCTTC. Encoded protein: CASSIGSNSFYGYTF.

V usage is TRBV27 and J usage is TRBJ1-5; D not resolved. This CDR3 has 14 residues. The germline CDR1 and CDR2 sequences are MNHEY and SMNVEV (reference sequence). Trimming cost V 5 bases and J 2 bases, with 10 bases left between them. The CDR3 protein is CASSKKGGNQPQHF. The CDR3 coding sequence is TGTGCCAGCAGTAAGAAGGGAGGCAATCAGCCCCAGCATTTT.

CDR3 bases: TGTGCCTGGTTGACAGGGGGAGCCGGGGAGCTGTTTTTT. It yields the protein CAWLTGGAGELFF. The chain joins TRBV30 to TRBJ2-2, with TRBD1 matching over 9 bases. V shed 5 bases and J 6 bases; nucleotides not matched to a gene: 4. CDR1 is GTSNPN and CDR2 is SVGIG in the germline V gene (reference sequence). The length of the CDR3 is 13 residues.

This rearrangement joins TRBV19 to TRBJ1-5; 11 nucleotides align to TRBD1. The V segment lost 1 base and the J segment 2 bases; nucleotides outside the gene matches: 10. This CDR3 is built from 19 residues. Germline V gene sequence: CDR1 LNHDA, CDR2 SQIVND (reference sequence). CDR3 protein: CASSIGRTGGRGGNQPQHF. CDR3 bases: TGTGCCAGTAGTATAGGGCGGACAGGGGGCCGGGGGGGCAATCAGCCCCAGCATTTT.

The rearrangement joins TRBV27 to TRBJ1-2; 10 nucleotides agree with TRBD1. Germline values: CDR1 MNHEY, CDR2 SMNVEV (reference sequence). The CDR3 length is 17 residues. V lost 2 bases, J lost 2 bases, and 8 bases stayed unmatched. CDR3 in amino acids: CASSLAATGGGNYGYTF. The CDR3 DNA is TGTGCCAGCAGTTTAGCCGCGACAGGGGGCGGCAACTATGGCTACACCTTC.